This paragraph reports one T cell receptor (beta chain). This record comes from a study of blood T cell repertoires in COVID-19. The germline V and J ends were trimmed by 8 bases and 8 bases, with 12 bases remaining between them. The CDR3 runs 10 residues. Germline V lookup: CDR1 SQVTM, CDR2 ANQGSEA. Generated by immunoSEQ multiplex PCR, the TCRdb table keeps only in-frame clones and is missing some. Found here are some 70,000 clones, 80% to 90% of them singletons; the top ten hold 20%. This sequence originates from a woman aged 65 to 85 with acute or convalescent COVID-19. The sample consisted of peripheral blood. The chain couples TRBV29-1 to TRBJ1-2, with D possibly matching TRBD1 (6 bases). As DNA, the CDR3 is TGCAGCCTGCGGGGGGGCGGCTACACCTTC. Its translation is CSLRGGGYTF.